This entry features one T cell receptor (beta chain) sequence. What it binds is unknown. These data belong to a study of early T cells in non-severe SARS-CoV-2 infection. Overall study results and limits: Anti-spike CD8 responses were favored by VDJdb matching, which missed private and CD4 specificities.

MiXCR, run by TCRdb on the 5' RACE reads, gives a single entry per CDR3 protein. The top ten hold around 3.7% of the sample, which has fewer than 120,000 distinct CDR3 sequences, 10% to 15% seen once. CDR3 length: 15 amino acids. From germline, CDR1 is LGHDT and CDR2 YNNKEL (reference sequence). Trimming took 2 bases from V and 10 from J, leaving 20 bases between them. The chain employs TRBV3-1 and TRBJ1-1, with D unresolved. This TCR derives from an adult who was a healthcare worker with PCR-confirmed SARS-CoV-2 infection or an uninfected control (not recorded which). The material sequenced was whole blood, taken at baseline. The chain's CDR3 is CASSQSSTVGYGAFF. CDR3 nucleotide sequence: TGTGCCAGCAGCCAATCAAGTACTGTGGGGTATGGAGCTTTCTTT. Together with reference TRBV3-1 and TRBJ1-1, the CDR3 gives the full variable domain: DTAVSQTPKYLVTQMGNDKSIKCEQNLGHDTMYWYKQDSKKFLKIMFSYNNKELIINETVPNRFSPKSPDKAHLNLHINSLELGDSAVYFCASSQSSTVGYGAFFGQGTRLTVV.